This is a list of T cell receptor beta chains from one sample in a study of cytomegalovirus exposure and HLA in healthy donors. Generated by immunoSEQ multiplex PCR, the TCRdb table keeps only in-frame clones and is missing some. This sample has roughly 97,000 clones, with around 81% found just once. Input material: PBMCs. The receptors derive from a man aged 40-50 years in good health and CMV-seropositive. CDR3s include the opening cysteine and the closing phenylalanine or tryptophan. D genes are given only for firm matches. Where a row states a size, it is once, few, many or the class of an expanded clone; other rows omit it.

v_call	d_call	clone_size	j_call	cdr3_nt	cdr3_aa
TRBV5-1	.	.	TRBJ2-7	TGCGCCAGCAGCTTAGGAGACTTCAGCTCCTACGAGCAGTACTTC	CASSLGDFSSYEQYF
TRBV19	.	.	TRBJ2-6	TGTGCCACCGCGCAAGACTCTGGGGCCAACGTCCTGACTTTC	CATAQDSGANVLTF
TRBV28	.	.	TRBJ1-2	TGTGCCAGCAGTTTCCCCGACAGGCAGATCCCGGGGGGCTACACCTTC	CASSFPDRQIPGGYTF
TRBV4-1	.	few	TRBJ2-1	TGCGCCAGCAGCCAAGGCCATTTACTGTACAATGAGCAGTTCTTC	CASSQGHLLYNEQFF
TRBV27	TRBD1	.	TRBJ1-4	TGTGCCAGCAGCCCTTATACGGACAGGGCGGAAAAACTGTTTTTT	CASSPYTDRAEKLFF
TRBV28	.	once	TRBJ2-5	TGTGCCAGCAGTTTAGCGGGGAAACAAGAGACCCAGTACTTC	CASSLAGKQETQYF
TRBV6-5	TRBD1	.	TRBJ1-1	TGTGCCAGCAGTTCACAGGGGGGCACTGAAGCTTTCTTT	CASSSQGGTEAFF
TRBV11-2	.	.	TRBJ2-7	TGTGCCAGCAGCTTGGACAGAGCTCTCTCCGAGCAGTACTTC	CASSLDRALSEQYF
TRBV7-9	TRBD1	.	TRBJ2-1	TGTGCCAGCAGCGCTGCGACACAGGGGCCTTCTTACAATGAGCAGTTCTTC	CASSAATQGPSYNEQFF
TRBV7-2	TRBD1	.	TRBJ1-2	TGTGCCAGCAGCTTCCCGACAGGGTATAACTATGGCTACACCTTC	CASSFPTGYNYGYTF
TRBV18	.	.	TRBJ2-1	TGTGCCAGCTCACCGCCAGGATACAATGAGCAGTTCTTC	CASSPPGYNEQFF
TRBV14	.	.	TRBJ1-2	TGTGCCAGCAGCCAAGATCTCCGGGGGGGCTATGGCTACACCTTC	CASSQDLRGGYGYTF
TRBV18	TRBD1	.	TRBJ2-1	TGTGCCAGCTCACCGTCTCCCGGACAGGGCATTGAGGAGCAGTTCTTC	CASSPSPGQGIEEQFF
TRBV7-6	TRBD2	.	TRBJ2-2	TGTGCCAGCAGCTCCCTCGCGGGAGGGCGCGCCGGGGAGCTGTTTTTT	CASSSLAGGRAGELFF
TRBV18	TRBD1	.	TRBJ1-1	TGTGCCAGCTCGCTGGGGACAGGGATGAACACTGAAGCTTTCTTT	CASSLGTGMNTEAFF
TRBV9	TRBD2	.	TRBJ2-7	TGTGCCAGCAGCGCGCTGGGGCCTCTAGCGGGAGGGGCCTACGAGCAGTACTTC	CASSALGPLAGGAYEQYF
TRBV6-1	TRBD2	.	TRBJ2-3	TGTGCCAGCAGTCGACTAGCCGGGGATACGCAGTATTTT	CASSRLAGDTQYF
TRBV4-2	.	.	TRBJ2-3	TGTGCCAGCAGCCAAGGGTATGCATCCCCAGGGGCAGATACGCAGTATTTT	CASSQGYASPGADTQYF
TRBV27	.	.	TRBJ2-2	TGTGCCAGCAGTTACGGGGGGAACACCGGGGAGCTGTTTTTT	CASSYGGNTGELFF
TRBV11-3	TRBD1	.	TRBJ2-5	TGTGCCAGCAGCTCCCGGACAGGGGAAGAGACCCAGTACTTC	CASSSRTGEETQYF
TRBV9	.	.	TRBJ1-1	TGTGCCAGCAGCAGAGCGGGGGCGCGGACTGAAGCTTTCTTT	CASSRAGARTEAFF
TRBV18	.	.	TRBJ2-7	TGTGCCAGCTCTCCTCGGTTGGGCTACGAGCAGTACTTC	CASSPRLGYEQYF
TRBV7-6	TRBD2	.	TRBJ2-5	TGTGCCAGCAGCTTAGGACTAGCGAGGGCCTCTATTGAGACCCAGTACTTC	CASSLGLARASIETQYF
TRBV5-1	TRBD1	.	TRBJ2-5	TGCGCCAGCAGCTGGTCGACAGGGAACACACAAGAGACCCAGTACTTC	CASSWSTGNTQETQYF
TRBV7-8	TRBD1	.	TRBJ2-7	TGTGCCAGCAGCTTAGGACAGGGCCGCGAGCAGTACTTC	CASSLGQGREQYF
TRBV29-1	.	.	TRBJ2-2	TGCAGCGTTAGCCAGGGGGGAACCGGGGAGCTGTTTTTT	CSVSQGGTGELFF
TRBV2	TRBD1	.	TRBJ1-5	TGTGCCAGCAGTGGAACAACAGGGGGCGGCAATCAGCCCCAGCATTTT	CASSGTTGGGNQPQHF
TRBV9	.	.	TRBJ2-2	TGTGCCAGCAGCCTCGATGGAGGACCCGGGGAGCTGTTTTTT	CASSLDGGPGELFF
TRBV5-1	.	few	TRBJ2-1	TGCGCCAGCAGCTTTGGGGCGCCGGGCTACAATGAGCAGTTCTTC	CASSFGAPGYNEQFF
TRBV6-5	TRBD2	.	TRBJ2-1	TGTGCCAGCAGTTTCGGGGGGACCTCCTACAATGAGCAGTTCTTC	CASSFGGTSYNEQFF
TRBV2	TRBD1	.	TRBJ1-2	TGTGCCAGCAGAAACGACAGGGGGCAAATTGAAGGCTACACCTTC	CASRNDRGQIEGYTF
TRBV4-2	.	.	TRBJ1-6	TGTGCCAGCAGCCAAGGTGGGCAGTATAATTCACCCCTCCACTTT	CASSQGGQYNSPLHF
TRBV19	.	.	TRBJ2-1	TGTGCCAGTAGTACCCCCCTGGGAGATGAGCAGTTCTTC	CASSTPLGDEQFF
TRBV27	TRBD2	.	TRBJ2-3	TGTGCCAGCAGGACCCCTGACCGACTAGCGGGGACAGATACGCAGTATTTT	CASRTPDRLAGTDTQYF
TRBV11-3	.	.	TRBJ2-7	TGTGCCAGCAGCTCGGGGTCCTCCTACGAGCAGTACTTC	CASSSGSSYEQYF
TRBV15	TRBD2	.	TRBJ2-7	TGTGCCACCAGCAGAGATCGGCCCCTCCGGACTAGCGGGAGGGAGCAGTACTTC	CATSRDRPLRTSGREQYF
TRBV28	.	.	TRBJ1-4	TGTGCCAGCAGCGGGGGGGCCGCTGGGGAAAAACTGTTTTTT	CASSGGAAGEKLFF
TRBV15	.	.	TRBJ1-6	TGTGCCACCAGCCCCCACAATAATTCACCCCTCCACTTT	CATSPHNNSPLHF
TRBV9	TRBD2	.	TRBJ2-1	TGTGCCAGCAGCGTAGCCAGCGGGGGGGCTAATGAGCAGTTCTTC	CASSVASGGANEQFF
TRBV5-4	TRBD2	once	TRBJ2-3	TGTGCCAGCAGCTTGCTTCTAGCGGGAGCGGCGACAGATACGCAGTATTTT	CASSLLLAGAATDTQYF
TRBV7-8	TRBD2	.	TRBJ2-7	TGTGCCAGCAGCTTAAGGACTAGCGACTACGAGCAGTACTTC	CASSLRTSDYEQYF
TRBV2	TRBD2	.	TRBJ2-1	TGTGCCAGCAGGACGTCGGGACTGAGGACTAGGAGAGGGTACAATGAGCAGTTCTTC	CASRTSGLRTRRGYNEQFF
TRBV2	TRBD1	.	TRBJ1-6	TGTGCCAGCAGGGCGAGACAGGGTACAAATTCACCCCTCCACTTT	CASRARQGTNSPLHF
TRBV9	TRBD1	.	TRBJ2-1	TGTGCCAGCAGCGTAGTTGCAGGGGGCGATGAGCAGTTCTTC	CASSVVAGGDEQFF
TRBV5-1	TRBD1	once	TRBJ2-7	TGCGCCAGCAGCGTAGGGACAGCCACATACCCCCTTAATGAGCAGTACTTC	CASSVGTATYPLNEQYF